Shown below are 15 T cell receptor beta chains from a single sample sequenced in a study of patients and donors after allogeneic stem cell transplantation. TCRdb re-called the RT-PCR reads through MiXCR, storing one row per CDR3 protein. The sample includes hundreds of thousands of distinct CDR3 sequences, 15% to 20% of them seen just once. Sequenced: blood, either unsorted or a sorted T cell fraction (not recorded which). The receptors were gathered from a human donor who was either an allogeneic HSCT recipient or a stem cell or donor lymphocyte infusion donor (not recorded which). It is not recorded whose cells these are; they may come from a transplant donor.

This clonotype was seen a few times. The chain is built from TRBV14 and TRBJ2-1; 10 bases agree with TRBD1. The CDR3 consists of 15 residues. Germline-derived CDR1 and CDR2 are SGHDN and FVKESK. V gave up 3 bases and J gave up 3 bases; unmatched junction bases: 2. The CDR3: CASSHGTGVYNEQFF. In DNA, the CDR3 is TGTGCCAGCAGCCACGGGACAGGGGTCTACAATGAGCAGTTCTTC.

V gene TRBV27 combines with J gene TRBJ2-4, with TRBD1 matching 11 bases. This CDR3 contains 16 residues. The germline CDR1 and CDR2 sequences are MNHEY and SMNVEV (reference sequence). V shed 5 bases and J 3 bases; nucleotides not matched to a gene: 6. The CDR3 here is CASSQRTGGGKNIQYF. Written as DNA, the CDR3 is TGTGCCAGCAGTCAGCGGACAGGGGGCGGCAAAAACATTCAGTACTTC.

This clonotype was picked up many times. The J gene is TRBJ2-5, the V gene TRBV5-1; 7 positions agree with TRBD2. The CDR3 totals 14 residues. Germline V gene data show CDR1 as SGHRS and CDR2 as YFSETQ. Trimming cost V 5 bases and J 2 bases; bases outside gene matches: 6. The CDR3 reads CASRLAELQETQYF. The DNA for the CDR3 is TGCGCCAGCAGGCTAGCGGAGCTTCAAGAGACCCAGTACTTC.

This clonotype has only a few counts. This sequence joins TRBV5-1 and TRBJ2-7, with 9 positions matching TRBD2. The CDR3 is 16 residues long. Germline loops: CDR1 SGHRS, CDR2 YFSETQ. V lost 4 bases to trimming and J lost 3 bases; unmatched junction nucleotides: 11. In nucleotides, the CDR3 is TGCGCCAGCAGCCCGCGTCACGGTAGCGGGAGCTACGAGCAGTACTTC. Its protein product is CASSPRHGSGSYEQYF.

The CDR3 spells CASSPGERGTTDTQYF. Here the CDR3 DNA reads TGCGCCAGCAGCCCAGGAGAGCGGGGGACTACAGATACGCAGTATTTT. The chain links TRBV5-1 to TRBJ2-3, with 8 nucleotides matching TRBD2. This CDR3 comprises 16 residues. V lost 4 bases and J lost 3; bases outside the gene matches: 10. Germline values: CDR1 SGHRS, CDR2 YFSETQ.

This clonotype was detected ten times or more. The rearrangement uses TRBV10-3 and TRBJ2-1; the D gene could be TRBD1 or TRBD2 (5 bases each). V lost 6 bases and J 3 bases, leaving 15 bases between the germline ends. Germline V gives CDR1 ENHRY, CDR2 SYGVKD. The CDR3 totals 15 residues. The CDR3 DNA sequence: TGTGCCATCAGGGGAGCGGAGCAGGGCTACAATGAGCAGTTCTTC. Translating it yields CAIRGAEQGYNEQFF.

This clonotype has a handful of counts. The chain has TRBV18 and TRBJ2-1; tentatively, D is TRBD2 (7 bases). V was pared by 4 bases and J by 6 bases, with 19 bases between. Germline V CDR1 and CDR2: KGHSH, LQKENI. The CDR3 has 16 residues. The CDR3 DNA reads as TGTGCCAGCTCACAACTGAGCGGGGACAAGGGCAATGAGCAGTTCTTC. Its protein product is CASSQLSGDKGNEQFF.

The chain carries TRBV12-3 or TRBV12-4 and TRBJ1-1; D might be TRBD1 (5 bases). The ends were cut back, 6 bases at V and 6 bases at J, with 14 bases in the middle. This CDR3 comprises 13 residues. Here the CDR3 DNA reads TGTGCCAGCAGGATCTGGGGCTATTCTGAAGCTTTCTTT. Translated: CASRIWGYSEAFF.

The rearrangement joins TRBV10-3 to TRBJ2-3; D gene uncertain. The CDR3 totals 13 residues. Germline CDR1 is ENHRY and CDR2 is SYGVKD. Deletions cut 11 bases from V and 2 bases from J, with 14 bases between. CDR3 sequence (DNA): TGTGCCGGCCGACCCAATCTCACAGATACGCAGTATTTT. Amino acids: CAGRPNLTDTQYF.

About this clonotype: At one of its ends the junction is not consistent with the germline gene, which may arise from a read error. The gene calls are TRBV7-8 and TRBJ2-1; D could derive from TRBD1 or TRBD2 (6 bases each). The germline V gene has CDR1 SGHVS and CDR2 FQNEAQ. There are 15 residues in the CDR3. The CDR3 spells CVSSYGGSSYNEQFF. The CDR3 DNA follows: TGTGTCAGCAGTTACGGGGGCTCCTCCTACAATGAGCAGTTCTTC. The full variable domain, its missing parts supplied by reference TRBV7-8 and TRBJ2-1, is GAGVSQSPRYKVAKRGQDVALRCDPISGHVSLFWYQQALGQGPEFLTYFQNEAQLDKSGLPSDRFFAERPEGSVSTLKIQRTQQEDSAVYLCVSSYGGSSYNEQFFGPGTRLTVL.

V gene TRBV6-1 combines with J gene TRBJ2-7; D is uncertain. The CDR3 covers 15 residues. V was trimmed by 6 bases and J by 2 bases, leaving 17 bases between them. The germline CDR1 and CDR2 sequences are MNHNS and SASEGT. The CDR3 nucleotides read TGTGCCAGCAGGCCCGAGGTCGGTCTTCCCTACGAGCAGTACTTC. This gives the protein CASRPEVGLPYEQYF.

The chain recombines TRBV5-1 with TRBJ2-3, with 8 bases that match TRBD2. Trimming cost V 1 base and J 2 bases; bases outside gene matches: 6. The CDR3 spans 16 residues. The V gene's germline CDR1 is SGHRS and CDR2 YFSETQ. The CDR3 here is CASSLFSGGLTDTQYF. The CDR3 nucleotides are TGCGCCAGCAGCTTGTTTTCGGGGGGGCTCACAGATACGCAGTATTTT.

This clonotype appeared a few times. The rearrangement links TRBV27 to TRBJ1-1; D is unclear. Germline V gives CDR1 MNHEY, CDR2 SMNVEV (reference sequence). With 3 bases removed from V and 2 bases from J, the gap between germline ends came to 13 bases. The CDR3 is 15 amino acids. CDR3 residues: CASSFEIGGNTEAFF. The DNA of the CDR3 is TGTGCCAGCAGTTTCGAAATCGGAGGTAACACTGAAGCTTTCTTT.

This clonotype was seen a few times. The rearrangement uses TRBV14 and TRBJ2-1; the D gene is possibly TRBD1 (6 bases). The V gene lost 6 bases and the J gene lost 4 bases, with 13 bases spanning the gap. The germline CDR1 and CDR2 sequences are SGHDN and FVKESK. The CDR3 is 14 residues long. CDR3 residues: CASRDSKTYNEQFF. CDR3 DNA sequence: TGTGCCAGCAGGGACAGTAAAACTTACAATGAGCAGTTCTTC. Full variable domain (missing parts from reference TRBV14 and TRBJ2-1): EAGVTQFPSHSVIEKGQTVTLRCDPISGHDNLYWYRRVMGKEIKFLLHFVKESKQDESGMPNNRFLAERTGGTYSTLKVQPAELEDSGVYFCASRDSKTYNEQFFGPGTRLTVL.

This clonotype was observed a few times. The chain combines TRBV7-3 with TRBJ1-3, with 9 bases identical to TRBD1. From germline, CDR1 is SGHTA and CDR2 FQGTGA. V was clipped by 5 bases and J by 1 base; unmatched bases: 9. CDR3 length equals 17 residues. The CDR3 spells CASSPRDRVSSGNTIYF. DNA of the CDR3: TGTGCCAGCAGCCCCCGGGACAGGGTTTCGTCTGGAAACACCATATATTTT.